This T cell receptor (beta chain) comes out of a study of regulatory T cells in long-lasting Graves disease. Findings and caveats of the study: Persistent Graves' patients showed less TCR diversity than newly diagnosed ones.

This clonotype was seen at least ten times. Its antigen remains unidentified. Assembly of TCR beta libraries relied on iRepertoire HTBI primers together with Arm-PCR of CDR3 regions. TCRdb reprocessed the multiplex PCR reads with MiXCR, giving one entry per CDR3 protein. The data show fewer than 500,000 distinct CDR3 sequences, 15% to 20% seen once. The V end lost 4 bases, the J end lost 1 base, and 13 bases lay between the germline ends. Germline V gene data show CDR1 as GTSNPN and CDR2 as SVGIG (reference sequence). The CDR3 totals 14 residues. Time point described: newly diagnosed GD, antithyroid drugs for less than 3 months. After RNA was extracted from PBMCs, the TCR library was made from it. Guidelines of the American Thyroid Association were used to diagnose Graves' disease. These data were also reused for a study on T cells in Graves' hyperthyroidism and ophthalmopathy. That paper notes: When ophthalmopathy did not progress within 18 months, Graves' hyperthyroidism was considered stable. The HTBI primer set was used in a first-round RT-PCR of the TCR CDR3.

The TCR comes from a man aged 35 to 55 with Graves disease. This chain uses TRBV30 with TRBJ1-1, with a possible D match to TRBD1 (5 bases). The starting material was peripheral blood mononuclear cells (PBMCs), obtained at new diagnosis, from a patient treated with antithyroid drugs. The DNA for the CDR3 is TGTGCCTGGATCGGGGGTGGACAGAACACTGAAGCTTTCTTT. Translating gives CAWIGGGQNTEAFF.